Each of the 3 T cell receptor beta chains below was sequenced from the same sample in a study of shared T cell receptors in the human thymus. Libraries were prepared by immunoSEQ multiplex PCR; TCRdb keeps only in-frame clonotypes and omits some of them. Here the sample spans over 450,000 clones, about four fifths being singletons. This sample also belongs to another study, concerning human thymus T cells.

What was sequenced was thymocytes. The receptors here all came from a boy under three years old with a congenital heart defect.

The rearrangement links TRBV29-1 to TRBJ2-1; D may correspond to TRBD1 or TRBD2 (9 bases each). The CDR3 has 18 amino acids. Trimming pared 8 bases from V and 4 bases from J, leaving 30 bases between. Germline CDR1 and CDR2: SQVTM and ANQGSEA. The CDR3 spells CSSAWTGDFAGGYNEQFF. The CDR3 DNA is TGCAGCTCCGCTTGGACAGGGGATTTCGCGGGAGGGTACAATGAGCAGTTCTTC.

This sequence joins TRBV5-1 and TRBJ2-1; TRBD2 agrees at 12 bases. V gave up 1 base and J gave up 8 bases; unmatched junction bases: 16. CDR1 SGHRS and CDR2 YFSETQ come from the germline V gene. The CDR3 sequence is 19 residues long. In DNA, the CDR3 is TGCGCCAGCAGCTTGTACAGCCATAGACTAGCGGGAGCTGGGCATGAGCAGTTCTTC. This gives the protein CASSLYSHRLAGAGHEQFF.

The V call is TRBV10-3, the J call TRBJ2-1, with 9 bases that match TRBD2. The CDR3 spans 15 residues. Germline loops: CDR1 ENHRY, CDR2 SYGVKD. With V trimmed by 3 bases and J by 9 bases, 9 bases remained unmatched. CDR3 in DNA: TGTGCCATCAGTGAACGGCTAGCGGGGAGGGGTGAGCAGTTCTTC. Translated: CAISERLAGRGEQFF.